The 15 T cell receptor beta chains given below trace back to one sample, sequenced in a study of blood T cell repertoires in COVID-19. Measured with immunoSEQ multiplex PCR; TCRdb has only the in-frame clones, and not every one. The sample includes 95,000 or so clones, around 80% seen only once; the top ten take 20% to 25%. Input material: peripheral blood. These receptors were taken from a human donor in a cohort sampled during active COVID-19.

The V and J genes are TRBV28 and TRBJ1-6, with 8 positions matching TRBD1. V shed 6 bases and J 9 bases; nucleotides not matched to a gene: 7. Germline loops: CDR1 MDHEN, CDR2 SYDVKM. This CDR3 has 14 amino acids. The CDR3 coding sequence is TGTGCCAGCAGCCCAGGACAGGGCACTTCACCCCTCCACTTT. This gives the protein CASSPGQGTSPLHF.

The chain carries TRBV5-4 and TRBJ1-1; possibly TRBD1 for D (6 bases). V was clipped by 4 bases and J by 3 bases, with 10 bases between them. The germline gives CDR1 SGHNT, CDR2 YYREEE (reference sequence). The CDR3 covers 13 residues. CDR3 residues: CASSLDRYTEAFF. CDR3 nucleotide sequence: TGTGCCAGCAGCCTAGACAGGTACACTGAAGCTTTCTTT. Full variable domain (rest looked up from reference TRBV5-4 and TRBJ1-1): ETGVTQSPTHLIKTRGQQVTLRCSSQSGHNTVSWYQQALGQGPQFIFQYYREEENGRGNFPPRFSGLQFPNYSSELNVNALELDDSALYLCASSLDRYTEAFFGQGTRLTVV.

The chain combines TRBV6-2 or TRBV6-3 with TRBJ2-2, with 8 positions matching TRBD2. Germline V gene sequence: CDR1 MNHEY, CDR2 SVGEGT. Germline trimming cut 6 bases from V and 1 base from J; bases unmatched to any gene: 4. The CDR3 extends over 15 amino acids. CDR3 nucleotide sequence: TGTGCCAGCAGCAGGAGCGGGGGGAACACCGGGGAGCTGTTTTTT. Its protein product is CASSRSGGNTGELFF.

This chain links TRBV10-3 with TRBJ2-6; the match to TRBD1 covers 9 bases. Germline V gene data show CDR1 as ENHRY and CDR2 as SYGVKD. This CDR3 is built from 19 residues. V was clipped by 6 bases and J by 0 bases; unmatched bases: 12. The CDR3 sequence is CAISPRSTGGASGANVLTF. CDR3 nucleotide sequence: TGTGCCATCAGCCCGCGAAGCACAGGGGGCGCCTCTGGGGCCAACGTCCTGACTTTC.

J is TRBJ1-3 and V is TRBV28; 7 positions agree with TRBD1. Germline assignment: CDR1 MDHEN and CDR2 SYDVKM. V dropped 6 bases and J dropped 4; count of bases not matched to a gene: 6. The CDR3 loop spans 14 amino acids. CDR3 bases: TGTGCCAGCAGATCAGGGGGTTCCGGAAACACCATATATTTT. Protein product: CASRSGGSGNTIYF. The full variable domain, in which reference TRBV28 and TRBJ1-3 provide the parts outside the CDR3, is DVKVTQSSRYLVKRTGEKVFLECVQDMDHENMFWYRQDPGLGLRLIYFSYDVKMKEKGDIPEGYSVSREKKERFSLILESASTNQTSMYLCASRSGGSGNTIYFGEGSWLTVV.

The V call is TRBV19, the J call TRBJ2-5; D might be TRBD1 (6 bases). This CDR3 contains 14 residues. V lost 4 bases to trimming and J lost 8 bases, with 17 bases between them. Germline lookup yields CDR1 LNHDA and CDR2 SQIVND (reference sequence). This CDR3 is CASSNSGTSNTQYF. CDR3 DNA: TGTGCCAGTAGTAACTCCGGGACAAGTAACACCCAGTACTTC.

CDR3 DNA: TGTGCCAGCAGCTCGCAGGCTAATCAGCCCCAGCATTTT. Translating gives CASSSQANQPQHF. V is TRBV7-9 and J is TRBJ1-5; no clear D. CDR3 size: 13 residues. Trimming took off 4 bases at V and 4 bases at J, with 8 bases between the two ends. Germline V gene lookup returns CDR1 SEHNR and CDR2 FQNEAQ (reference sequence).

Details on this clone: A read error may account for a junction end that differs from germline. The V and J genes are TRBV7-9 and TRBJ2-7; weak D call: TRBD2 (7 bases). Germline values: CDR1 SEHNR, CDR2 FQNEAQ (reference sequence). This CDR3 has 13 residues. Written as DNA, the CDR3 is TGTGCCAGCAGTTCTCACGGTACGGGGGGACAAGACTTC. Translated, it gives CASSSHGTGGQDF.

CDR3 amino acids: CATRLTSGSAGEQFF. The CDR3 DNA sequence: TGTGCCACCAGACTTACTAGCGGGAGTGCAGGCGAGCAGTTCTTC. The J gene is TRBJ2-1, the V gene TRBV15, with 11 bases that match TRBD2. This CDR3 comprises 15 residues. V lost 6 bases and J lost 10; bases outside the gene matches: 11. From germline, CDR1 is LNHNV and CDR2 YYDKDF (reference sequence).

This chain links TRBV5-1 with TRBJ2-1; 13 positions match TRBD2. J was trimmed by 1 base and V by 4 bases; bases with no gene match: 5. The CDR3 loop spans 17 amino acids. Germline V gives CDR1 SGHRS, CDR2 YFSETQ. The CDR3 loop is CASSPRLAGGSYNEQFF. In DNA form, the CDR3 reads TGCGCCAGCAGCCCAAGACTAGCGGGAGGTTCCTACAATGAGCAGTTCTTC.

The V gene is TRBV7-9, the J gene TRBJ1-4; weak D call: TRBD1 (5 bases). Germline CDR1 SEHNR, CDR2 FQNEAQ (reference sequence). The CDR3 is 14 residues long. Trimming shortened V by 9 bases and J by 0 bases, and 11 bases separated the two germline ends. The CDR3 spells CASRGYATNEKLFF. CDR3 coding DNA: TGTGCCAGTAGGGGTTACGCAACTAATGAAAAACTGTTTTTT.

The CDR3 region is CASSRFTGGHEQFF. CDR3 DNA: TGTGCCAGCAGCCGTTTTACAGGGGGCCATGAGCAGTTCTTC. The V and J genes are TRBV14 and TRBJ2-1, with TRBD1 identical over 9 bases. From germline, CDR1 is SGHDN and CDR2 FVKESK. The J segment lost 8 bases and the V segment lost 4 bases, leaving 6 bases of the junction unmatched. CDR3 length equals 14 residues.

V and J are TRBV6-5 and TRBJ2-1; 7 bases fit TRBD1. Germline V CDR1 and CDR2: MNHEY, SVGAGI. This CDR3 spans 15 amino acids. Losses at the gene ends were 7 bases for V and 5 bases for J; bases not matched to a gene: 11. CDR3 coding DNA: TGTGCCAGCACCAGCGCAGGGGGAAGTCACAATGAGCAGTTCTTC. Translated, it gives CASTSAGGSHNEQFF.

The chain uses TRBV19 and TRBJ1-5; D gene unclear. This CDR3 is 14 amino acids long. V gave up 4 bases and J gave up 7 bases, with 14 bases separating them. The germline V gene has CDR1 LNHDA and CDR2 SQIVND (reference sequence). The CDR3 protein is CASSKLMERQPQHF. CDR3 coding DNA: TGTGCCAGTAGTAAATTAATGGAGCGGCAGCCCCAGCATTTT.

This chain uses TRBV28 with TRBJ2-7; tentatively, D is TRBD1 (5 bases). CDR1 MDHEN and CDR2 SYDVKM come from the germline V gene. This CDR3 is built from 12 residues. Trimming stripped 3 bases from V and 12 bases from J, with 15 bases between. Here the CDR3 DNA reads TGTGCCAGCAGTTTGGGGCGTCCTCCCCCGTACTTC. Protein product: CASSLGRPPPYF.